A single T cell receptor (beta chain) is shown here with its context. This specimen belongs to a study of blood T cells in healthy people across ages. Through a sample-barcoded 5' primer and a J-beta primer mix, a second PCR was run for about 6 to 12 cycles. TCRdb fed the 5' RACE reads into MiXCR, producing one record per CDR3 protein. The sample includes hundreds of thousands of distinct CDR3 sequences, roughly 48% of them seen just once. Germline lookup yields CDR1 WSHSY and CDR2 SAAADI. This CDR3 contains 15 residues. V was clipped by 5 bases and J by 4 bases; unmatched bases: 8. Sequenced: blood. This TCR was recovered from a man aged 30 to 39 in good health. The genes are TRBV10-2 and TRBJ2-5; 9 positions agree with TRBD1. The CDR3 loop is CASSPGQGVGETQYF. The CDR3, as DNA: TGCGCCAGCAGTCCGGGACAGGGTGTGGGAGAGACCCAGTACTTC.